This T cell receptor beta chain stems from a study of shared clonotypes between healthy human individuals. On the study more broadly: Donors had three CD4 naive, three CD4 memory, two CD8 naive and one CD8 memory plate apiece. Broader study findings: Clonotype sharing across a few donors was observed for about 4.8% of naive CD4 clonotypes.

Only Caucasian adults living in Nashville, Tennessee made up the donor group. The sample holds a few counts of this clone. No antigen is known for it. At the deep level, the assay was run. Libraries were prepared by immunoSEQ multiplex PCR; TCRdb keeps only in-frame clonotypes and omits some of them. The profile covers hundreds of thousands of clones, with around three quarters appearing a single time and under 2% taken by the ten largest. Sequenced material: memory CD4+ T cells sorted from blood. Subset given: CD45RA-negative fraction. This TCR derives from a woman in her twenties or thirties in good health.

The DNA for the CDR3 is TGTGCCAGTACGCGGGGCACCGGGGAGCTGTTTTTT. Its translation is CASTRGTGELFF. The chain is built from TRBV6-5 and TRBJ2-2, with a possible D match to TRBD2 (6 bases). The CDR3 has 12 residues. Germline values: CDR1 MNHEY, CDR2 SVGAGI. Trimming took off 9 bases at V and 4 bases at J, with 9 bases between the two ends.